This T cell receptor beta chain is drawn from a study of blood T cells in healthy people across ages. A second PCR of 7 to 11 cycles used a sample-barcoded 5' primer and a J-beta primer mix. A single record per CDR3 protein comes from TCRdb applying MiXCR to the 5' RACE reads. The sample holds around 800,000 distinct CDR3 sequences; 62% are singletons and the top ten take roughly 26%. V shed 3 bases and J 9 bases; nucleotides not matched to a gene: 7. This CDR3 has 13 amino acids. In germline, CDR1 is DFQATT, CDR2 SNEGSKA (reference sequence). Sequencing was carried out using blood. The V gene is TRBV20-1, the J gene TRBJ1-5, with TRBD1 matching 8 bases. This sequence was found in a man younger than 40 in good health. The CDR3 DNA sequence: TGCAGTGCTAGCCCGGGACAGGCTGTGCCCCAGCATTTT. Its translation: CSASPGQAVPQHF.